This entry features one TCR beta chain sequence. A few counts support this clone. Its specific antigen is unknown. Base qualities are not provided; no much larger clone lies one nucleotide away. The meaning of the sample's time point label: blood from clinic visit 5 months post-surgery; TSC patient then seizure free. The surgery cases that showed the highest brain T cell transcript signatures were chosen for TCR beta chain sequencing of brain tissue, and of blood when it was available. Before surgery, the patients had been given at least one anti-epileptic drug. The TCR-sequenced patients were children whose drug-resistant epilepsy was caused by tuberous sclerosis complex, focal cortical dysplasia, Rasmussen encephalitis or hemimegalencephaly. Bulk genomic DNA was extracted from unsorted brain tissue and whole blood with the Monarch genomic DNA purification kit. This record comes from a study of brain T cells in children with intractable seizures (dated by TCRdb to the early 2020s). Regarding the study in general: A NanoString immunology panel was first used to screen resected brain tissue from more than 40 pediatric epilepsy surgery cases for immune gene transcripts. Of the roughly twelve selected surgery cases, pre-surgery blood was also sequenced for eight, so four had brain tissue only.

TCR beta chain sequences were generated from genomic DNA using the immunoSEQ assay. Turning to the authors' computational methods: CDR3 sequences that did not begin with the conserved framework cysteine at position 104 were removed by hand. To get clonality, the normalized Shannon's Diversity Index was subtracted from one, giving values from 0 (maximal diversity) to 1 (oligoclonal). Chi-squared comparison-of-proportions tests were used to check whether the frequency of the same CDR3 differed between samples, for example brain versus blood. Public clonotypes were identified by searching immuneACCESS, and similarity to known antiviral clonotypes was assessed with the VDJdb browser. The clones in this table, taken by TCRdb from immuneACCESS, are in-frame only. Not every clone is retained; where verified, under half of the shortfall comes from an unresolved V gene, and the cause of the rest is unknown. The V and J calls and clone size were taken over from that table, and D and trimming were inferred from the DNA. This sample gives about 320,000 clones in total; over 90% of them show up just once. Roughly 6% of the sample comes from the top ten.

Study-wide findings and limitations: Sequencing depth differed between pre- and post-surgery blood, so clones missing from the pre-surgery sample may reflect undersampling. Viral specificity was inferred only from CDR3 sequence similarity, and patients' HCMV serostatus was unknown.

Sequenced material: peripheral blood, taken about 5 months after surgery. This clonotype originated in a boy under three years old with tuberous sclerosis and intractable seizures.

In nucleotide form, the sequence is TGTGCCAGCAGCCCCCGGTTTAGGGCGGATAATTGGAACACTGAAGCTTTCTTT. It is translated as CASSPRFRADNWNTEAFF. The rearrangement combines TRBV7-9 with TRBJ1-1, with no confidently assigned D gene. The germline ends are 23 bases apart after V is trimmed by 5 bases and J by 1 base. CDR1 SEHNR and CDR2 FQNEAQ are derived from the germline V gene (reference sequence). The CDR3 covers 18 residues, taking in both the cysteine and the phenylalanine. The read is trimmed to its CDR3 DNA, 54 bases read in frame from base 1.